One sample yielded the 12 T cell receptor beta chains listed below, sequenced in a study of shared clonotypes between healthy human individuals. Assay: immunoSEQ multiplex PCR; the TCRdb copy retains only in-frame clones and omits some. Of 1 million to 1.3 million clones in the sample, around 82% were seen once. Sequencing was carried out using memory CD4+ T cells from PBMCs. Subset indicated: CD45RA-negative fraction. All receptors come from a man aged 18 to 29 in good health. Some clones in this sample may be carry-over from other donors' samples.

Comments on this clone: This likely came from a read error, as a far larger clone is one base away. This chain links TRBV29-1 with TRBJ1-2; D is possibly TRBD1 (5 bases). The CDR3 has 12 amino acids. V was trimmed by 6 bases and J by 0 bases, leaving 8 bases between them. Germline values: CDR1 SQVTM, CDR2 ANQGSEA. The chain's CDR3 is CSVRQPNYGYTF. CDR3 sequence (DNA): TGCAGCGTAAGACAGCCTAACTATGGCTACACCTTC.

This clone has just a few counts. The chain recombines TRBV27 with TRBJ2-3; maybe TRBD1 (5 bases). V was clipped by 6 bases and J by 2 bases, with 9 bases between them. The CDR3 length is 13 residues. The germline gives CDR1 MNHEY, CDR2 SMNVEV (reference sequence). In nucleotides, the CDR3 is TGTGCCAGCAGCAGACAGTCCACAGATACGCAGTATTTT. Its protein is CASSRQSTDTQYF.

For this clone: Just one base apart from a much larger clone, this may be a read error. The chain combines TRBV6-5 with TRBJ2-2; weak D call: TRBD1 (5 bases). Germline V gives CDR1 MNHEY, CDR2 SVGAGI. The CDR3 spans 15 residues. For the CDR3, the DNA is TGTACCAGCAGTAGACAAGGGGTGGTCACCGGGGAGCTGTTTTTT. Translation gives CTSSRQGVVTGELFF.

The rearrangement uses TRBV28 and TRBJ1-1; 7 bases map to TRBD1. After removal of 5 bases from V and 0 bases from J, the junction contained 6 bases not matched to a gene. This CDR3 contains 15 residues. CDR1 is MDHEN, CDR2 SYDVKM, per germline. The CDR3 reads CASSTRTGLNTEAFF. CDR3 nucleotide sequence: TGTGCCAGCAGTACGCGGACAGGCCTGAACACTGAAGCTTTCTTT.

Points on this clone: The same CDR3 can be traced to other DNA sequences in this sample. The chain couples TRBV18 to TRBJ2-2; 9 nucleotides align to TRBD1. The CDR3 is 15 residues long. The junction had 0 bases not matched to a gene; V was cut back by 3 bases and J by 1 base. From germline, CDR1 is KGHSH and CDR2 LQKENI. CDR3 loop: CASSPGQGNTGELFF. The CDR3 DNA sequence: TGTGCCAGCTCACCGGGACAGGGGAACACCGGGGAGCTGTTTTTT.

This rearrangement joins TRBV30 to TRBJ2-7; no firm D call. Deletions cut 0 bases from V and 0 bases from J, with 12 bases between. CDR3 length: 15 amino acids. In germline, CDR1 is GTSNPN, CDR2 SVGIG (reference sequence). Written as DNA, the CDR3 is TGTGCCTGGAGTGTACAAGGACGATACTCCTACGAGCAGTACTTC. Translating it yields CAWSVQGRYSYEQYF.

The CDR3, as DNA: TGTGCCAGCAGTGAAGCGCTTATAGGGACAGGGCGTAACGAGCAGTACTTC. As protein: CASSEALIGTGRNEQYF. The V gene is TRBV2, the J gene TRBJ2-7; 9 nucleotides line up with TRBD1. Germline V gene sequence: CDR1 SNHLY, CDR2 FYNNEI. The CDR3 has 17 residues. V shed 0 bases, J shed 5 bases, and the junction held 11 bases outside the gene matches. Filled out from reference TRBV2 and TRBJ2-7, the complete variable domain reads EPEVTQTPSHQVTQMGQEVILRCVPISNHLYFYWYRQILGQKVEFLVSFYNNEISEKSEIFDDQFSVERPDGSNFTLKIRSTKLEDSAMYFCASSEALIGTGRNEQYFGPGTRLTVT.

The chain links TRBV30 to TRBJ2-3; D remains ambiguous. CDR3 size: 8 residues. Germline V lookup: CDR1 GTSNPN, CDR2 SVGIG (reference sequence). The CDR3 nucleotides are TGTGCACTGGATACGCAGTATTTT. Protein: CALDTQYF. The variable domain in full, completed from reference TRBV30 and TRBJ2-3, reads SQTIHQWPATLVQPVGSPLSLECTVEGTSNPNLYWYRQAAGRGLQLLFYSVGIGQISSEVPQNLSASRPQDRQFILSSKKLLLSDSGFYLCALDTQYFGPGTRLTVL.

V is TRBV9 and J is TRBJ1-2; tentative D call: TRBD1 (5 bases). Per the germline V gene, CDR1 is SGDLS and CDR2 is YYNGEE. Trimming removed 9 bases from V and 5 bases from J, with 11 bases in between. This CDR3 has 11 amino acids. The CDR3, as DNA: TGTGCCACTGGGGACCTTTATGGCTACACCTTC. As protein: CATGDLYGYTF. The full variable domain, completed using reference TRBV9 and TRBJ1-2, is DSGVTQTPKHLITATGQRVTLRCSPRSGDLSVYWYQQSLDQGLQFLIQYYNGEERAKGNILERFSAQQFPDLHSELNLSSLELGDSALYFCATGDLYGYTFGSGTRLTVV.

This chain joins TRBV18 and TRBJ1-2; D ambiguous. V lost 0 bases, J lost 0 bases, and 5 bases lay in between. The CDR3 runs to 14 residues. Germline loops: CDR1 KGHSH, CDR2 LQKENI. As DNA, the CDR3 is TGTGCCAGCTCACCACCGGCCCCTAACTATGGCTACACCTTC. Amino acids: CASSPPAPNYGYTF.

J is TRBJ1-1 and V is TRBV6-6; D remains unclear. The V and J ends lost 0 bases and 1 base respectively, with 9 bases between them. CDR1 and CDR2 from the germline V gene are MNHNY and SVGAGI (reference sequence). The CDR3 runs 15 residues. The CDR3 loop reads CASSYSGDPNTEAFF. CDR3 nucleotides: TGTGCCAGCAGTTACTCGGGCGATCCGAACACTGAAGCTTTCTTT.

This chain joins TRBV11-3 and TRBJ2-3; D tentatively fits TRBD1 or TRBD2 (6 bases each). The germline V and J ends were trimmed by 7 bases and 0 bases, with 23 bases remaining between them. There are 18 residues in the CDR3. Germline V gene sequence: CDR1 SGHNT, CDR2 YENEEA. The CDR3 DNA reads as TGTGCCAGCAATCCCAGAGGGGGGCCGAGGGTTAGCACAGATACGCAGTATTTT. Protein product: CASNPRGGPRVSTDTQYF.